The sequence of this TCR beta chain was determined in a study of chemoradiotherapy in HPV16-positive cancers. Across the whole study: Candidate HPV-specific T-cell clones and common TCR motifs came from functional assays in two HPV16-positive patients. Study-wide results and caveats: Non-HPV-specific T cells did not expand in tumors during treatment, whereas candidate HPV-specific clones and E7-related motifs did. Better recurrence-free survival went with HPV-responsive T-cell expansion in HPV16-positive patients.

There are 15 residues in the CDR3. The J segment lost 7 bases and the V segment lost 0 bases, leaving 1 base of the junction unmatched. The germline V gene encodes CDR1 MNHNY and CDR2 SVGAGI (reference sequence). This table comes from immunoSEQ multiplex PCR, and its TCRdb copy is limited to in-frame clones, with some not included. In the table there are approximately 30,000 clones, roughly 93% of which are singletons. In the case of this clone: Its antigen remains unknown.

Repertoires were sampled repeatedly during chemoradiotherapy. The sample was blood, taken from a patient who underwent chemoradiotherapy. V is TRBV6-6 and J is TRBJ2-1; 12 bases align to TRBD2. This TCR was sampled from a human donor with HPV-associated anogenital cancer. CDR3 DNA sequence: TGTGCCAGCAGTTACTCCGGGACTAGCGGGAATGAGCAGTTCTTC. This gives the protein CASSYSGTSGNEQFF.